The following is a TCR beta chain sequence with its context. Its antigen is not identified. This sample is drawn from a study of human T cells and chemical hapten exposure. The CDR3 has 19 residues. Germline V lookup: CDR1 MNHEY, CDR2 SVGAGI. V lost 0 bases to trimming and J lost 10 bases; unmatched junction nucleotides: 17. Sample time point: healthy volunteer bleed at 6 weeks. It was from unfractionated whole blood that total RNA was extracted. Study-level points and caveats: Those TCRs sitting above 1 in 1000 frequency stayed the same with DPC sensitization.

TCRdb reprocessed the RACE reads via MiXCR and lists one record per CDR3 protein. The data hold more than 60,000 distinct CDR3 sequences, with approximately 8% observed a single time. The gene calls are TRBV6-5 and TRBJ1-4; TRBD1 agrees at 10 bases. The sample taken for sequencing was whole blood. The sequence derives from a male donor in good health. Some clones in this sample may be carry-over from other donors' samples. The CDR3 sequence is CASSYSRAGTGAAAAKLFF. DNA for the CDR3: TGTGCCAGCAGTTACTCGAGGGCCGGGACAGGGGCAGCCGCCGCAAAACTGTTTTTT.